This T cell receptor (beta chain) was documented in a study of T cell responses to AZD1222 COVID-19 vaccine. Broader study findings: Regions left unmutated in variants are reportedly the target of nearly half of spike-specific TCRs.

TCRdb keeps only in-frame clones here, not all; method: immunoSEQ multiplex PCR. The sample lists approximately 64,000 clones, roughly 84% seen once, with roughly 10% in the top ten. The CDR3 sequence is 15 residues long. Germline lookup yields CDR1 SNHLY and CDR2 FYNNEI. V was pared by 5 bases and J by 2 bases, with 12 bases between. About this clone: What it recognizes is unknown.

Here the sequenced sample was peripheral blood, taken on day 0 of AZD1222 vaccination. The V call is TRBV2, the J call TRBJ2-2; D is ambiguous. This TCR derives from an adult in good health. Written as DNA, the CDR3 is TGTGCCAGCAGTATTATCCGCGGTAACACCGGGGAGCTGTTTTTT. Translating it yields CASSIIRGNTGELFF. The full variable domain, rest sourced from reference TRBV2 and TRBJ2-2, is EPEVTQTPSHQVTQMGQEVILRCVPISNHLYFYWYRQILGQKVEFLVSFYNNEISEKSEIFDDQFSVERPDGSNFTLKIRSTKLEDSAMYFCASSIIRGNTGELFFGEGSRLTVL.